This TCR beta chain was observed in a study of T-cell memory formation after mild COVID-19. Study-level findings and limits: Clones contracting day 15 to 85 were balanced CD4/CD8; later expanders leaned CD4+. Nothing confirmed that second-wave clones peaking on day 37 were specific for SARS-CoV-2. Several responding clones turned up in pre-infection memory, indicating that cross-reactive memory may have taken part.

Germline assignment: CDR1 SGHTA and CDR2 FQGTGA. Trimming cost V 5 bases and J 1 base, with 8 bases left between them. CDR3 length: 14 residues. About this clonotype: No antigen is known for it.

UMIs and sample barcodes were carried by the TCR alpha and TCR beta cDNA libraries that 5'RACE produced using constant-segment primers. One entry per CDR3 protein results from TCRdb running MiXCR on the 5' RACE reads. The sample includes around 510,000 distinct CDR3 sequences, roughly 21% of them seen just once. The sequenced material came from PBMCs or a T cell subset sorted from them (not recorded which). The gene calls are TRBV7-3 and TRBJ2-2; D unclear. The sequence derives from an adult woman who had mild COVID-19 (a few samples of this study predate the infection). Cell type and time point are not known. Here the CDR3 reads CASSRNRNTGELFF. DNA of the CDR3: TGTGCCAGCAGCCGTAACAGGAACACCGGGGAGCTGTTTTTT.